These T cell receptor beta chains were read from a single sample in a study of cytomegalovirus exposure and HLA in healthy donors. TCRdb's copy holds only in-frame clones and misses some; the assay was immunoSEQ multiplex PCR. Its clone listing holds 25,000 to 35,000 clones. The sequencing input was PBMCs. Every receptor here comes from a middle-aged man in good health and CMV-seronegative. Both conserved end residues are part of each CDR3. The order of the fields is V gene, J gene, CDR3 length, D gene, CDR3 protein, CDR3 DNA. The D gene is left open where the match is weak.

V: TRBV14
J: TRBJ2-7
length: 13
D: .
CDR3: CASSKTRGHEQYF
DNA: TGTGCCAGCAGCAAAACCAGGGGCCACGAGCAGTACTTC

V: TRBV19
J: TRBJ2-7
length: 14
D: TRBD1
CDR3: CASSSGQGKNEQYF
DNA: TGTGCCAGTAGTTCGGGACAGGGTAAGAACGAGCAGTACTTC

V: TRBV30
J: TRBJ1-2
length: 13
D: .
CDR3: CAWSVPVNYGYTF
DNA: TGTGCCTGGAGTGTACCGGTTAACTATGGCTACACCTTC

V: TRBV18
J: TRBJ2-7
length: 16
D: TRBD2
CDR3: CASSPYGTSGAYEQYF
DNA: TGTGCCAGCTCACCCTATGGGACTAGCGGAGCCTACGAGCAGTACTTC

V: TRBV29-1
J: TRBJ2-1
length: 13
D: .
CDR3: CSVDTGSGNEQFF
DNA: TGCAGCGTTGATACAGGGTCGGGCAATGAGCAGTTCTTC

V: TRBV5-1
J: TRBJ1-2
length: 16
D: TRBD1
CDR3: CASSLSFGTADYGYTF
DNA: TGCGCCAGCAGCTTGTCTTTTGGGACAGCGGACTATGGCTACACCTTC

V: TRBV7-3
J: TRBJ1-3
length: 16
D: TRBD1
CDR3: CASSSTGTGGAGPIYF
DNA: TGTGCCAGCAGCTCTACCGGGACAGGGGGCGCGGGCCCCATATATTTT

V: TRBV5-6
J: TRBJ1-1
length: 15
D: TRBD1
CDR3: CASSSTGAEAPEAFF
DNA: TGTGCCAGCAGCAGTACAGGGGCCGAGGCCCCTGAAGCTTTCTTT

V: TRBV5-1
J: TRBJ2-1
length: 15
D: TRBD1
CDR3: CASSQGQGAYNEQFF
DNA: TGCGCCAGCAGCCAGGGACAGGGGGCCTACAATGAGCAGTTCTTC

V: TRBV11-3
J: TRBJ2-5
length: 14
D: TRBD1
CDR3: CASSLLQGQETQYF
DNA: TGTGCCAGCAGCTTACTACAGGGGCAGGAGACCCAGTACTTC

V: TRBV6-1
J: TRBJ1-1
length: 15
D: TRBD1
CDR3: CASSDPGGAGREAFF
DNA: TGTGCCAGCAGTGACCCAGGGGGCGCGGGCCGTGAAGCTTTCTTT

V: TRBV6-5
J: TRBJ2-7
length: 15
D: .
CDR3: CASGVGEGLDYEQYF
DNA: TGTGCCAGCGGAGTAGGGGAAGGGTTAGACTACGAGCAGTACTTC

V: TRBV18
J: TRBJ1-6
length: 15
D: .
CDR3: CASSPGQGRISPLHF
DNA: TGTGCCAGCTCACCCGGGCAGGGAAGAATTTCACCCCTCCACTTT

V: TRBV5-1
J: TRBJ1-1
length: 15
D: TRBD1
CDR3: CASSWGPGQVSEAFF
DNA: TGCGCCAGCAGCTGGGGCCCTGGACAGGTTTCTGAAGCTTTCTTT

V: TRBV5-6
J: TRBJ2-3
length: 13
D: TRBD1
CDR3: CAAQGAGTDTQYF
DNA: TGTGCGGCCCAGGGGGCCGGCACAGATACGCAGTATTTT

V: TRBV5-4
J: TRBJ1-1
length: 16
D: .
CDR3: CASSLENSRSDSEAFF
DNA: TGTGCCAGCAGCTTGGAAAATAGTAGATCTGACTCGGAAGCTTTCTTT

V: TRBV7-3
J: TRBJ2-3
length: 15
D: .
CDR3: CASSPRGQLTDTQYF
DNA: TGTGCCAGCAGCCCAAGAGGACAGCTTACAGATACGCAGTATTTT

V: TRBV6-5
J: TRBJ2-7
length: 16
D: .
CDR3: CASSYNHPSSAYEQYF
DNA: TGTGCCAGCAGTTACAACCACCCTAGCAGCGCCTACGAGCAGTACTTC

V: TRBV5-5
J: TRBJ1-5
length: 13
D: .
CDR3: CASSFRQNQPQHF
DNA: TGTGCCAGCAGCTTTCGACAGAATCAGCCCCAGCATTTT

V: TRBV18
J: TRBJ1-5
length: 14
D: .
CDR3: CASSADRSSQPQHF
DNA: TGTGCCAGCTCAGCCGACAGGTCCAGCCAGCCCCAGCATTTT

V: TRBV5-6
J: TRBJ1-2
length: 14
D: TRBD1
CDR3: CASSRYQGGYGYTF
DNA: TGTGCCAGCAGCCGATACCAGGGGGGTTATGGCTACACCTTC

V: TRBV20-1
J: TRBJ2-7
length: 11
D: .
CDR3: CSARGAYEQYF
DNA: TGCAGTGCCCGCGGTGCCTACGAGCAGTACTTC

V: TRBV27
J: TRBJ1-1
length: 14
D: .
CDR3: CASSLRQGGSEAFF
DNA: TGTGCCAGCAGTCTCAGGCAGGGTGGATCTGAAGCTTTCTTT

V: TRBV5-1
J: TRBJ2-2
length: 17
D: TRBD1
CDR3: CASSLANRGQGAGELFF
DNA: TGCGCCAGCAGCTTGGCCAATAGGGGACAGGGGGCCGGGGAGCTGTTTTTT

V: TRBV29-1
J: TRBJ1-1
length: 13
D: TRBD1
CDR3: CSARGQGNTEAFF
DNA: TGCAGCGCTCGGGGACAGGGGAACACTGAAGCTTTCTTT

V: TRBV19
J: TRBJ1-2
length: 14
D: .
CDR3: CASSIVQGTYGYTF
DNA: TGTGCCAGTAGTATAGTACAGGGAACCTATGGCTACACCTTC

V: TRBV7-8
J: TRBJ2-7
length: 17
D: TRBD2
CDR3: CASSLAWASGSTYEQYF
DNA: TGTGCCAGCAGCTTAGCTTGGGCTAGCGGATCCACCTACGAGCAGTACTTC

V: TRBV19
J: TRBJ2-2
length: 15
D: .
CDR3: CASSSGTFSTGELFF
DNA: TGTGCCAGTAGCTCCGGGACTTTTTCCACCGGGGAGCTGTTTTTT

V: TRBV4-1
J: TRBJ1-1
length: 15
D: .
CDR3: CASSLAWDTNTEAFF
DNA: TGCGCCAGCAGCCTGGCGTGGGACACGAACACTGAAGCTTTCTTT

V: TRBV5-1
J: TRBJ2-3
length: 15
D: .
CDR3: CASSFRAGSADTQYF
DNA: TGCGCCAGCAGCTTTAGGGCGGGCTCGGCAGATACGCAGTATTTT

V: TRBV19
J: TRBJ2-7
length: 17
D: TRBD1
CDR3: CASSHRTGTGVSYEQYF
DNA: TGTGCCAGTAGCCATCGTACCGGGACAGGGGTGTCCTACGAGCAGTACTTC

V: TRBV30
J: TRBJ2-1
length: 12
D: TRBD2
CDR3: CACTGTSNEQFF
DNA: TGTGCCTGCACCGGGACTAGCAATGAGCAGTTCTTC

V: TRBV28
J: TRBJ2-7
length: 15
D: .
CDR3: CASSGRGYPYYEQYF
DNA: TGTGCCAGCAGCGGTAGGGGGTACCCATACTACGAGCAGTACTTC

V: TRBV6-1
J: TRBJ2-7
length: 14
D: TRBD2
CDR3: CATTRGEDLNEQYF
DNA: TGTGCCACCACCCGGGGGGAGGATCTCAACGAGCAGTACTTC

V: TRBV6-5
J: TRBJ2-7
length: 12
D: .
CDR3: CASSLNGDEQYF
DNA: TGTGCCAGCAGCCTGAACGGGGACGAGCAGTACTTC

V: TRBV30
J: TRBJ2-7
length: 14
D: TRBD1
CDR3: CAWSYGTGGREQYF
DNA: TGTGCCTGGAGTTACGGGACAGGGGGCCGGGAGCAGTACTTC

V: TRBV6-5
J: TRBJ1-1
length: 14
D: .
CDR3: CASSKQGMNTEAFF
DNA: TGTGCCAGCAGTAAACAGGGAATGAACACTGAAGCTTTCTTT

V: TRBV18
J: TRBJ1-1
length: 14
D: .
CDR3: CASSPDRLNTEAFF
DNA: TGTGCCAGCTCACCAGACAGGTTGAACACTGAAGCTTTCTTT

V: TRBV9
J: TRBJ2-3
length: 14
D: .
CDR3: CASSPGTSSDTQYF
DNA: TGTGCCAGCAGCCCCGGGACTTCCTCAGATACGCAGTATTTT

V: TRBV4-3
J: TRBJ2-2
length: 18
D: TRBD2
CDR3: CASSQETLAGAFTGELFF
DNA: TGCGCCAGCAGCCAAGAAACGCTAGCGGGAGCGTTTACCGGGGAGCTGTTTTTT

V: TRBV11-1
J: TRBJ1-4
length: 15
D: TRBD1
CDR3: CASSVQGAGTGELFF
DNA: TGTGCCAGCAGCGTACAGGGGGCCGGGACCGGAGAACTGTTTTTT

V: TRBV18
J: TRBJ2-1
length: 16
D: TRBD1
CDR3: CAGGRGPGSLYNEQFF
DNA: TGTGCCGGAGGCAGGGGGCCTGGAAGCCTTTACAATGAGCAGTTCTTC

V: TRBV5-1
J: TRBJ2-1
length: 15
D: .
CDR3: CASSLAQPGSNEQFF
DNA: TGCGCCAGCAGCTTGGCCCAGCCCGGGAGCAATGAGCAGTTCTTC

V: TRBV19
J: TRBJ1-2
length: 12
D: TRBD1
CDR3: CASSTDRGRYTF
DNA: TGTGCCAGTAGTACGGACAGGGGTCGCTACACCTTC

V: TRBV6-5
J: TRBJ1-1
length: 14
D: .
CDR3: CASSLRRGVTEAFF
DNA: TGTGCCAGCAGTCTGAGAAGGGGCGTCACTGAAGCTTTCTTT

V: TRBV6-1
J: TRBJ1-3
length: 14
D: TRBD1
CDR3: CASSEGTGGNTIYF
DNA: TGTGCCAGCAGTGAAGGGACAGGTGGAAACACCATATATTTT

V: TRBV6-4
J: TRBJ2-7
length: 15
D: .
CDR3: CASSDSAGSAYEQYF
DNA: TGTGCCAGCAGTGACTCGGCGGGGAGCGCCTACGAGCAGTACTTC

V: TRBV29-1
J: TRBJ2-7
length: 13
D: TRBD1
CDR3: CRTGAIVLREQYF
DNA: TGCAGAACAGGGGCGATCGTTCTACGCGAGCAGTACTTC

V: TRBV5-4
J: TRBJ2-5
length: 13
D: .
CDR3: CASSFSPGETQYF
DNA: TGTGCCAGCAGCTTTTCGCCGGGAGAGACCCAGTACTTC